This TCR beta chain comes out of a study of blood T cell repertoires in COVID-19. Across the study: Sites in the United States, Italy and Spain provided acute and convalescent COVID-19 samples. From T cells, B-cell-depleted T cells, or PBMCs came the material, which was cDNA or gDNA.

This CDR3 contains 17 residues. The ends lost 5 bases at V and 2 bases at J; junction bases unmatched: 8. Looked up from germline, CDR1 is PRHDT and CDR2 is FYEKMQ (reference sequence). In the source study's methods: Amplifying reference gene primers gave estimates of nucleated cell counts. Clones were read by immunoSEQ multiplex PCR, and TCRdb kept only the in-frame ones, dropping some. V, J and clone size reflect that table, while D and trimming were determined from the DNA. Of about 120,000 clones in the sample, around nine tenths were seen once. The sample consisted of peripheral blood. The sequence was collected from a woman in her forties or fifties with acute or convalescent COVID-19. The rearrangement links TRBV13 to TRBJ2-7; 14 bases line up with TRBD2. This CDR3 is CASSPGTSGGLTYEQYF. CDR3 DNA: TGTGCCAGCAGCCCTGGGACTAGCGGGGGCCTGACCTACGAGCAGTACTTC.